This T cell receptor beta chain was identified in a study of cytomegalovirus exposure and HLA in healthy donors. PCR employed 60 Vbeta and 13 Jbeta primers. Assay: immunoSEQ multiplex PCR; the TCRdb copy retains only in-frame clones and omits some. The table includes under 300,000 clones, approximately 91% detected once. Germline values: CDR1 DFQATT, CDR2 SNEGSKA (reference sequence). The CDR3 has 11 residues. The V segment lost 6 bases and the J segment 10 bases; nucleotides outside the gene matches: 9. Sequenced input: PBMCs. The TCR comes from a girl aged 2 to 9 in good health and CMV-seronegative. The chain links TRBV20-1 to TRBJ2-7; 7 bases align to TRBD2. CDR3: CSALTGGGQYF. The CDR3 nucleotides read TGCAGTGCCCTTACGGGAGGTGGACAGTACTTC.